What follows is one T cell receptor (beta chain) and its context. This clonotype was detected only a few times. This clone's antigen is unknown. Per-base quality was not reported, and no clone a single base away is much larger than it. TCR beta CDR3 regions were amplified from RNA transcripts. For the first round of RT-PCR on the TCR CDR3, the HTBI primer set was used together with the Qiagen OneStep RT-PCR kit. Libraries were constructed in a second round of multiplex PCR, after which size selection and purification were carried out. Libraries were sequenced paired-end with 100 bp reads on an Illumina HiSeq2000. On the study's bioinformatics: SOAPnuke was used to process the raw data, throwing out any read that contained adapters or uncalled bases, had a mean Phred below 15, or lacked an exact constant-primer or identifier match. High-quality paired reads were merged using COPE v1.2.5, and each unique nucleotide sequence was defined as a clonotype. MiTCR v1.1 was used to align clonotypes to the IMGT TRBV, TRBD and TRBJ reference segments. Only V-J combinations with frequency above 0.0001, covering about 99% of repertoires, were analysed. A TCS score was defined as the ratio of F50 (clonal expansion) to E x V (chaos), with BLOSUM62-based TCRdist applied between CDR3 peptides within each V-J. Welch's t-statistics and random forest reduced roughly 540 V-J features to 13, which were used in a naive Bayes classifier (R e1071). TCRdb applied fastp at Q25 and MiXCR to the public reads, then kept only in-frame beta chains. Records with the same CDR3 protein are collapsed into one entry carrying the most frequent genes and DNA. The V and J calls come from TCRdb's annotation, not from the publication. This sample holds more than 600,000 distinct CDR3 sequences; roughly 17% were observed only once. The ten biggest clones cover around 7.7% of the sample.

The sample originates from a study of T cells in Graves' hyperthyroidism and ophthalmopathy (dated by TCRdb to between 2017 and 2020). In terms of the full investigation: Peripheral blood samples were taken at the time of initial diagnosis, prior to any treatment. A discovery cohort of about 100 patients, roughly 43 with Graves' ophthalmopathy and about 58 with stable Graves' hyperthyroidism, was used to find distinguishing TCR V-J signatures. Prospective prediction of ophthalmopathy was tested in an independent validation cohort consisting of 18 hyperthyroidism patients and approximately 16 patients who later progressed to ophthalmopathy. Once sampling was done, hyperthyroidism patients were given methimazole at a starting dose of 30 mg daily, whereas ophthalmopathy patients were given high-dose intravenous methylprednisolone. The paper describes TCR Vbeta CDR3 sequencing of around 130 peripheral blood samples, made up of fewer than 50 ophthalmopathy patients, some 80 hyperthyroidism patients and some 17 progressor patients. In roughly six Graves' hyperthyroidism patients, the study also compared T-cell repertoires from thyroid tissue with T-cell repertoires from blood. The 90 or so discovery patients were randomly split 7:3 into training and test sets. Broader findings and caveats from the paper: Sample size was not statistically predetermined, and investigators were not blinded to group allocation. A model built on a 13 V-J signature distinguished ophthalmopathy from stable hyperthyroidism, reaching 87.88% sensitivity and 81% to 83% specificity in cross-validation and 80%/75% in testing. Most expanded thyroid clonotypes (frequency above 0.001) were also detected in blood, suggesting blood repertoires may reflect thyroid immune responses. In validation, progression to ophthalmopathy was predicted by the model with 70.59% sensitivity and roughly 76% specificity, a median of around 5.9 months before onset.

The CDR3 sequence holds 15 residues, the cysteine and phenylalanine included. CDR3 DNA is the only sequence kept; it has 45 bases, read in frame from the first base. CDR1 and CDR2 are read off the germline V gene as MGHRA and YSYEKL. Germline trimming: 4 bases from V, 1 base from J; junction bases outside gene matches: 6. Stable Graves' hyperthyroidism was defined as the absence of progression to ophthalmopathy over 18 months of follow-up. Hyperthyroidism patients were newly diagnosed, had a disease duration of under 2 months, and were aged 18 to 65 years. Exclusion was applied to patients with uncontrolled infections, other autoimmune diseases, pregnancy or lactation. Diagnoses were based on clinical symptoms, serum thyroxine and TRAb, thyroid ultrasound and orbital computed tomography. PBMCs were isolated from 10 ml of fresh peripheral blood by Ficoll-Paque density gradient centrifugation. Trizol reagent was used to extract total RNA, and RNA quality was then checked on an Agilent 2100 Bioanalyzer.

The source of this sequence is a man younger than 35 with Graves' hyperthyroidism. Sequenced input: blood. The receptor chain draws on TRBV4-1 and TRBJ1-2; 7 junctional bases match TRBD1. Here the CDR3 is given as CASSPHRDSNYGYTF. The DNA is as follows: TGCGCCAGCAGCCCACACCGGGACAGTAACTATGGCTACACCTTC.